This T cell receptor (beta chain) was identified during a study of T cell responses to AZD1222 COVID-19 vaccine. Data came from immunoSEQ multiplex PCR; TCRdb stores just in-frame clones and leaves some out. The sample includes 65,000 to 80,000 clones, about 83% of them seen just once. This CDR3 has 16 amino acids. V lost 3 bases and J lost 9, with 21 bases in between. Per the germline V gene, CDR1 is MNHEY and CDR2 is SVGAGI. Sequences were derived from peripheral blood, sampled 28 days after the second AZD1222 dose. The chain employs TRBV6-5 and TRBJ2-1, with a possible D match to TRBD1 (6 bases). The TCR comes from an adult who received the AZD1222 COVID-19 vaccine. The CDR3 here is CASSYETVLRGGEQFF. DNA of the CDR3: TGTGCCAGCAGTTATGAGACGGTTCTAAGAGGGGGTGAGCAGTTCTTC.